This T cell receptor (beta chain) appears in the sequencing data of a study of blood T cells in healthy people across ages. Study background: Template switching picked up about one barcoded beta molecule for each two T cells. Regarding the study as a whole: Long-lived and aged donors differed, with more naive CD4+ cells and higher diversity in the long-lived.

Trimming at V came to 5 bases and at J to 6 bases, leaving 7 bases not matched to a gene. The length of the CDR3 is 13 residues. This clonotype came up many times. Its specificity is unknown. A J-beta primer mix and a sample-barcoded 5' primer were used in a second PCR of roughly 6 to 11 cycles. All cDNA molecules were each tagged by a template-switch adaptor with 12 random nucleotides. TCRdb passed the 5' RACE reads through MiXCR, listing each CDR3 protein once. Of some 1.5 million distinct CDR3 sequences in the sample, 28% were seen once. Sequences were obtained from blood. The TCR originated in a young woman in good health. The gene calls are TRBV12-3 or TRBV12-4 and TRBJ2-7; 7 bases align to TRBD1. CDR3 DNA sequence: TGTGCCAGCAGTCCTCGACAGGGATTCGAGCAGTACTTC. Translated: CASSPRQGFEQYF.